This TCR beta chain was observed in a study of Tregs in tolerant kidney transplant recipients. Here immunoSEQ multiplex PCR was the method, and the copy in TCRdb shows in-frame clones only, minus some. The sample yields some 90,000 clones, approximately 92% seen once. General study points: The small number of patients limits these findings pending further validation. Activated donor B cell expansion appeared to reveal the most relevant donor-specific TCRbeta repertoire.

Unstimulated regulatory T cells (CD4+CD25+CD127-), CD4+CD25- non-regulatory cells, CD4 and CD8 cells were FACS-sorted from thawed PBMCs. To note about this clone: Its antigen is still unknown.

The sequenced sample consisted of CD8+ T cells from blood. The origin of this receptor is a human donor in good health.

The DNA of the CDR3 is TGTGCCAGCAGCCCCCACCGAAGGGATGAAAAACTGTTTTTT. Protein sequence: CASSPHRRDEKLFF. The genes are TRBV6-5 and TRBJ1-4; D gene unclear. Per the germline V gene, CDR1 is MNHEY and CDR2 is SVGAGI. This CDR3 spans 14 amino acids. V shed 6 bases and J shed 6 bases, with 14 bases lying between them.